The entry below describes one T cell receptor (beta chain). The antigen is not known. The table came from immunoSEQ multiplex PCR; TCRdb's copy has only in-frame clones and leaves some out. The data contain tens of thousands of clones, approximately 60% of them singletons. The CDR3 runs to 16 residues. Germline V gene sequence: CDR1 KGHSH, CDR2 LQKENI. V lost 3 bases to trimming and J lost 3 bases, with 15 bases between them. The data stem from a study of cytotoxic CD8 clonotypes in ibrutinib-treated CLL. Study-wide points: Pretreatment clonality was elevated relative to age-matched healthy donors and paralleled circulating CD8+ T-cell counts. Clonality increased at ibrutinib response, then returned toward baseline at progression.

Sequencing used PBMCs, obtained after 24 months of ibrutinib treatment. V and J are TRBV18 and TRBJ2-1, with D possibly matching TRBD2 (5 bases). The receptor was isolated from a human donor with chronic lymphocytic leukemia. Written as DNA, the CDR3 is TGTGCCAGCTCACCGAGAGAGCGGACCTACTACAATGAGCAGTTCTTC. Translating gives CASSPRERTYYNEQFF.